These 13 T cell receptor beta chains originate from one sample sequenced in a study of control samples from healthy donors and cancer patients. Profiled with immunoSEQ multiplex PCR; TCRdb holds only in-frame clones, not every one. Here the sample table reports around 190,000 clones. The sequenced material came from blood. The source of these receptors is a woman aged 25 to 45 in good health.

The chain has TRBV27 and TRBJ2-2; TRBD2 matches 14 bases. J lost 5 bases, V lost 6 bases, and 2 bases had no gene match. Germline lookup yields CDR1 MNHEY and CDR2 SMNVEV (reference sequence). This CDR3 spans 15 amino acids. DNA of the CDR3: TGTGCCAGCAGCGGACTAGCGGGGGGAACCGGGGAGCTGTTTTTT. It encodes CASSGLAGGTGELFF.

Here the CDR3 DNA reads TGTGCCAGCAGCTTTGAAGGAGGGGACGGCTATGGCTACACCTTC. Translation gives CASSFEGGDGYGYTF. The V and J genes are TRBV5-5 and TRBJ1-2, with a tentative D call TRBD1 (5 bases). Germline V gene lookup returns CDR1 SGHKS and CDR2 YYEKEE (reference sequence). CDR3 length equals 15 residues. The V gene lost 2 bases and the J gene lost 4 bases, with 15 bases spanning the gap. Full variable domain (outside the CDR3, taken from reference TRBV5-5 and TRBJ1-2): DAGVTQSPTHLIKTRGQQVTLRCSPISGHKSVSWYQQVLGQGPQFIFQYYEKEERGRGNFPDRFSARQFPNYSSELNVNALLLGDSALYLCASSFEGGDGYGYTFGSGTRLTVV.

CDR3 DNA sequence: TGTGCCAGCAGCTTAGTCAGCCAGGGTCAGCCCCAGCATTTT. Its protein is CASSLVSQGQPQHF. This chain links TRBV7-8 with TRBJ1-5; the D gene is possibly TRBD1 (5 bases). CDR1 is SGHVS and CDR2 is FQNEAQ in the germline V gene. V lost 1 base and J 6 bases, leaving 10 bases between the germline ends. The CDR3 runs 14 residues.

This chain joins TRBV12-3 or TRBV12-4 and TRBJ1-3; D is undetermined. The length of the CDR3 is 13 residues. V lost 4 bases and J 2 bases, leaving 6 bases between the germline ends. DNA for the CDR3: TGTGCCAGCAGTTCTCCCGCTGGAAACACCATATATTTT. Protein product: CASSSPAGNTIYF.

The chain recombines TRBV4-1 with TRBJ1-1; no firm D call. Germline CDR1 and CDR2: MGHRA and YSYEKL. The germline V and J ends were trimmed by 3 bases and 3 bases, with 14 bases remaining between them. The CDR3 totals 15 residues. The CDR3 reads CASSHRVVGDTEAFF. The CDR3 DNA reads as TGCGCCAGCAGCCACCGGGTTGTCGGGGACACTGAAGCTTTCTTT.

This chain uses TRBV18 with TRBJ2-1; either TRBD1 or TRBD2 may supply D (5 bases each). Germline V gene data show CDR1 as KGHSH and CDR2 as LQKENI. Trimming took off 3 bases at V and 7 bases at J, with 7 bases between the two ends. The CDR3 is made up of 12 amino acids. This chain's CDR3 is CASSPGTNEQFF. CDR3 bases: TGTGCCAGCTCACCTGGGACGAATGAGCAGTTCTTC.

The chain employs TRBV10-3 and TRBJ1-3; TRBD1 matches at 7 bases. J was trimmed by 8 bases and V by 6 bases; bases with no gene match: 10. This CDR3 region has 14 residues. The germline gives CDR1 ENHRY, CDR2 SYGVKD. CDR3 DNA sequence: TGTGCCATCAGCCAGGGGGGCCTCCAGGACACCATATATTTT. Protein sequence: CAISQGGLQDTIYF.

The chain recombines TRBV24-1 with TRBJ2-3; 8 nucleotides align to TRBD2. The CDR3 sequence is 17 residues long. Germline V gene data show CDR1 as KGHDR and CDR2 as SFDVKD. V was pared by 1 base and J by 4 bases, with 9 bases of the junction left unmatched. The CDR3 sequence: CATSDFYGGAFADTQYF. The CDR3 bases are TGTGCCACCAGTGATTTTTACGGGGGGGCCTTCGCAGATACGCAGTATTTT.

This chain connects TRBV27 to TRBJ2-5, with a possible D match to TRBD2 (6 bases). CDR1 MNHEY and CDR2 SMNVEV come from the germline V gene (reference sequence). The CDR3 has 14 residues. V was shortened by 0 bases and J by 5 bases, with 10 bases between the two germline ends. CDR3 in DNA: TGTGCCAGCAGTTTATCAGGGGACTGGGAGACCCAGTACTTC. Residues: CASSLSGDWETQYF.

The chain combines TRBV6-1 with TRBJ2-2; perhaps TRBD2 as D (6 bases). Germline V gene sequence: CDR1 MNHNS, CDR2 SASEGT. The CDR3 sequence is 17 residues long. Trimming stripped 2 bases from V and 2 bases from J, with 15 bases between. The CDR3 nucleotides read TGTGCCAGCAGTGAACCGGGACTCCACCAAAACACCGGGGAGCTGTTTTTT. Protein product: CASSEPGLHQNTGELFF.

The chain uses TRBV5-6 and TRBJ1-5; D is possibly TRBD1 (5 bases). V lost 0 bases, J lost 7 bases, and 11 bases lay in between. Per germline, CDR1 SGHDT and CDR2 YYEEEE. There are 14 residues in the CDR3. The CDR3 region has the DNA TGTGCCAGCAGCTTGGGGCAGGGAAGCCAGCCCCAGCATTTT. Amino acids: CASSLGQGSQPQHF.

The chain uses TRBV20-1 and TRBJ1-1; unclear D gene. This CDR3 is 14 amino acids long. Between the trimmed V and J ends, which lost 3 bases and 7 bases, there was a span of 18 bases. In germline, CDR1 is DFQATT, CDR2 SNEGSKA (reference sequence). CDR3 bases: TGCAGTGCTAGTGACGCAGGAGGGTTCGGTGAAGCTTTCTTT. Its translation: CSASDAGGFGEAFF.

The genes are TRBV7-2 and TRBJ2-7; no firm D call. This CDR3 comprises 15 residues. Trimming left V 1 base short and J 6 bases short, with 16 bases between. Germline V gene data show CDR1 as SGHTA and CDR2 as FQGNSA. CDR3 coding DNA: TGTGCCAGCAGCTTAGGGGTCTGGTCCCAACCCGAGCAGTACTTC. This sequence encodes CASSLGVWSQPEQYF.